A single sample is the source of the 26 T cell receptor beta chains below, sequenced in a study of radiation and T cells in renal cell carcinoma. Produced via immunoSEQ multiplex PCR; TCRdb's table is partial and in-frame only. The table includes approximately 80,000 clones, about nine tenths detected once. Time point described: blood 4 weeks post-SBRT, at nephrectomy. Specified treatment: 15 Gy SBRT to primary tumor, nephrectomy 4 weeks later. The specimen comprised blood, sampled from a patient whose treatment included radiotherapy and nephrectomy. These receptors were collected from a woman between 70 and 85 years old with renal cell carcinoma.

The chain has TRBV9 and TRBJ2-7; 7 bases are shared with TRBD1. Germline CDR1 reads SGDLS; CDR2 reads YYNGEE. This CDR3 comprises 14 residues. Germline trimming cut 4 bases from V and 2 bases from J; bases unmatched to any gene: 6. In nucleotides, the CDR3 is TGTGCCAGCAGCCCTCGGGACAGACCCTACGAGCAGTACTTC. Protein: CASSPRDRPYEQYF.

The CDR3 bases are TGTGCCAGCAGCTCGGGACAGGGGGCTACAGATACGCAGTATTTT. It encodes CASSSGQGATDTQYF. The chain links TRBV5-4 to TRBJ2-3; 12 nucleotides line up with TRBD1. The V and J ends lost 3 bases and 3 bases, in that order; junction bases with no gene match: 2. The CDR3 sequence is 15 residues long. Germline CDR1 and CDR2: SGHNT and YYREEE (reference sequence).

V gene TRBV5-4 combines with J gene TRBJ2-4; no clear D. The CDR3 runs 13 residues. The V end was cut by 3 bases, the J end by 5 bases, with 9 bases between. CDR1 SGHNT and CDR2 YYREEE come from the germline V gene (reference sequence). In DNA, the CDR3 is TGTGCCAGCAGCTCCAGGACCGAAAACATTCAGTACTTC. Protein sequence: CASSSRTENIQYF.

V is TRBV18 and J is TRBJ2-7, with 10 positions matching TRBD2. The trim removed 0 bases at V and 1 base at J, leaving 3 bases unmatched. The CDR3 has 16 residues. CDR1 is KGHSH, CDR2 LQKENI, per germline. CDR3 region: CASSPPSGGVSYEQYF. In DNA, the CDR3 is TGTGCCAGCTCACCACCAAGCGGGGGGGTATCCTACGAGCAGTACTTC.

This chain links TRBV7-2 with TRBJ1-5; D unresolved. The CDR3 loop spans 16 amino acids. Germline values: CDR1 SGHTA, CDR2 FQGNSA. Between the trimmed V and J ends, which lost 4 bases and 0 bases, there was a span of 13 bases. The CDR3 reads CASSSRHSFSNQPQHF. In nucleotides, the CDR3 is TGTGCCAGCAGCTCCAGACACTCCTTTAGCAATCAGCCCCAGCATTTT.

The V and J genes are TRBV29-1 and TRBJ1-5; 8 positions agree with TRBD1. The CDR3 covers 12 residues. The germline V gene encodes CDR1 SQVTM and CDR2 ANQGSEA. V shed 7 bases and J 4 bases; nucleotides not matched to a gene: 3. CDR3 coding DNA: TGCAGCGCCCGACAGGGGAATCAGCCCCAGCATTTT. Its translation is CSARQGNQPQHF.

J is TRBJ1-2 and V is TRBV29-1; D not resolved. With 7 bases removed from V and 4 bases from J, the gap between germline ends came to 13 bases. CDR1 SQVTM and CDR2 ANQGSEA come from the germline V gene. The CDR3 sequence is 12 residues long. This chain's CDR3 is CSAGTSSYGYTF. The CDR3 coding sequence is TGCAGCGCTGGAACATCATCCTATGGCTACACCTTC.

The rearrangement uses TRBV6-5 and TRBJ1-2, with D tentatively TRBD1 (6 bases). V lost 2 bases, J lost 4 bases, and 14 bases lay in between. Germline values: CDR1 MNHEY, CDR2 SVGAGI. The CDR3 has 15 amino acids. CDR3 region: CASSYRRGARYGYTF. As DNA, the CDR3 is TGTGCCAGCAGTTACCGAAGGGGGGCACGCTATGGCTACACCTTC.

This rearrangement joins TRBV4-2 to TRBJ2-7; no definite D call. Between the trimmed V and J ends, which lost 0 bases and 6 bases, there was a span of 18 bases. This CDR3 is 16 amino acids long. Germline V gives CDR1 LGHNA, CDR2 YNFKEQ. In nucleotides, the CDR3 is TGTGCCAGCAGCCAAGATCCGACGGACCAAGGCGGCGAGCAGTACTTC. Its translation is CASSQDPTDQGGEQYF.

The table lists this clone with a count of one. This sequence joins TRBV11-3 and TRBJ2-5, with D unresolved. This CDR3 region has 12 residues. V was shortened by 8 bases and J by 5 bases, with 12 bases between the two germline ends. Germline V gene lookup returns CDR1 SGHNT and CDR2 YENEEA. The CDR3 bases are TGTGCCAGCTCTCGCGAAGGGGAGACCCAGTACTTC. Encoded protein: CASSREGETQYF.

The chain has TRBV4-3 and TRBJ2-2, with D possibly being TRBD1 or TRBD2 (5 bases each). Trimming shortened V by 0 bases and J by 5 bases, and 13 bases separated the two germline ends. This CDR3 region has 16 residues. CDR1 and CDR2 from the germline V gene are LGHNA and YSLEER. CDR3 residues: CASSQDGATRTGELFF. The DNA for the CDR3 is TGCGCCAGCAGCCAAGACGGGGCAACAAGGACCGGGGAGCTGTTTTTT.

The chain links TRBV23-1 to TRBJ1-1; D is unresolved. TRBV23-1 carries the ORF label, with uncertain function. This CDR3 has 14 amino acids. Trimming took 3 bases from V and 3 from J, leaving 11 bases between them. The CDR3 DNA follows: TGCGCCAGCAGTCAGAAGTATAGGGACACTGAAGCTTTCTTT. Amino acid sequence: CASSQKYRDTEAFF.

This clone has a single count. The gene calls are TRBV7-3 and TRBJ1-1; 7 bases are a match to TRBD1. Germline loops: CDR1 SGHTA, CDR2 FQGTGA. Germline trimming cut 2 bases from V and 1 base from J; bases unmatched to any gene: 4. This CDR3 is built from 15 residues. CDR3 coding DNA: TGTGCCAGCAGCTTATACAGGGGTACGAACACTGAAGCTTTCTTT. It specifies CASSLYRGTNTEAFF.

The gene calls are TRBV7-6 and TRBJ2-3; D is uncertain. Germline V gene data show CDR1 as SGHVS and CDR2 as FNYEAQ. The germline V and J ends were trimmed by 5 bases and 3 bases, with 12 bases remaining between them. There are 14 residues in the CDR3. CDR3 coding DNA: TGTGCCAGCAGCGAGAGATGGGGAACAGATACGCAGTATTTT. This sequence encodes CASSERWGTDTQYF.

To note about this clone: The same CDR3 arises from other DNA sequences in this sample as well. This chain's CDR3 is CASSYSGGNYGYTF. The CDR3 DNA sequence: TGTGCCAGCAGTTACTCGGGGGGCAACTATGGCTACACCTTC. This rearrangement joins TRBV6-6 to TRBJ1-2; D possibly corresponds to TRBD1 (6 bases). The CDR3 covers 14 residues. Germline CDR1 is MNHNY and CDR2 is SVGAGI (reference sequence). V shed 0 bases and J shed 2 bases, with 7 bases lying between them.

This clone is a singleton in its sample. In DNA form, the CDR3 reads TGTGCCAGCAGCGTAGGGAACACCGGGGAGCTGTTTTTT. It yields the protein CASSVGNTGELFF. This chain uses TRBV9 with TRBJ2-2; D is unresolved. Germline V CDR1 and CDR2: SGDLS, YYNGEE. The CDR3 sequence is 13 residues long. V lost 0 bases, J lost 1 base, and 1 base lay in between.

The V call is TRBV5-4, the J call TRBJ2-5; D might be TRBD1 (6 bases). Trimming removed 0 bases at V and 1 base at J, with 10 bases between. The CDR3 contains 15 residues. Germline CDR1 and CDR2: SGHNT and YYREEE (reference sequence). In DNA form, the CDR3 reads TGTGCCAGCAGCTTGGGACAGGACCTCCAAGAGACCCAGTACTTC. Translation gives CASSLGQDLQETQYF.

This chain uses TRBV7-9 with TRBJ1-1, with D uncertain. V shed 3 bases and J shed 1 base, with 9 bases lying between them. The CDR3 runs 14 residues. Germline V CDR1 and CDR2: SEHNR, FQNEAQ (reference sequence). The CDR3 DNA is TGTGCCAGCAGCTTGGGGAAGTCGAACACTGAAGCTTTCTTT. It specifies CASSLGKSNTEAFF.

This rearrangement joins TRBV7-9 to TRBJ2-7, with D tentatively TRBD1 (6 bases). This CDR3 is built from 15 residues. Germline values: CDR1 SEHNR, CDR2 FQNEAQ (reference sequence). The germline V and J ends were trimmed by 5 bases and 2 bases, with 16 bases remaining between them. As DNA, the CDR3 is TGTGCCAGCAGCCCCCGGGACACCCCCGCCTACGAGCAGTACTTC. Protein: CASSPRDTPAYEQYF.

The chain has TRBV20-1 and TRBJ1-2; 7 bases are a match to TRBD1. Looked up from germline, CDR1 is DFQATT and CDR2 is SNEGSKA (reference sequence). V was pared by 5 bases and J by 7 bases, with 4 bases of the junction left unmatched. The CDR3 is 11 amino acids. The chain's CDR3 is CSAARGPGYTF. In DNA form, the CDR3 reads TGCAGTGCTGCGAGGGGGCCTGGCTACACCTTC.

This chain links TRBV11-3 with TRBJ2-7, with unresolved D. Trimming removed 1 base at V and 2 bases at J, with 9 bases between. The CDR3 has 14 amino acids. Per germline, CDR1 SGHNT and CDR2 YENEEA. The DNA for the CDR3 is TGTGCCAGCAGCTTAGGGCGCGGCGCCTACGAGCAGTACTTC. As protein: CASSLGRGAYEQYF. The variable domain in full, with the rest retrieved from reference TRBV11-3 and TRBJ2-7, is EAGVVQSPRYKIIEKKQPVAFWCNPISGHNTLYWYLQNLGQGPELLIRYENEEAVDDSQLPKDRFSAERLKGVDSTLKIQPAELGDSAVYLCASSLGRGAYEQYFGPGTRLTVT.

The chain has TRBV7-2 and TRBJ1-2; D possibly corresponds to TRBD1 (6 bases). Germline V CDR1 and CDR2: SGHTA, FQGNSA. The CDR3 extends over 13 amino acids. The ends were cut back, 5 bases at V and 1 base at J, with 8 bases in the middle. CDR3 nucleotide sequence: TGTGCCAGCAGCCAGGGGATTAACTATGGCTACACCTTC. This sequence encodes CASSQGINYGYTF. The full variable domain, completed using reference TRBV7-2 and TRBJ1-2, is GAGVSQSPSNKVTEKGKDVELRCDPISGHTALYWYRQSLGQGLEFLIYFQGNSAPDKSGLPSDRFSAERTGGSVSTLTIQRTQQEDSAVYLCASSQGINYGYTFGSGTRLTVV.

The sample holds one count of this clone. One end of the junction fails to match germline, which may point to a read error. The chain recombines TRBV11-3 with TRBJ2-1; 8 bases agree with TRBD1. CDR1 SGHNT and CDR2 YENEEA come from the germline V gene. The CDR3 sequence is 16 residues long. The DNA for the CDR3 is TGTGCCAGCAGCTTAGCTTTTCAGGGGGCATCGAATGGGCAGTTCTTC. This gives the protein CASSLAFQGASNGQFF.

The rearrangement joins TRBV28 to TRBJ2-7, with 12 nucleotides matching TRBD2. J lost 5 bases, V lost 3 bases, and 17 bases had no gene match. The CDR3 has 19 residues. Germline V gives CDR1 MDHEN, CDR2 SYDVKM. CDR3 nucleotide sequence: TGTGCCAGCAGTTTTACGTTTGCAAATCTAGCGGGGGGGCCCCACGAGCAGTACTTC. Its protein product is CASSFTFANLAGGPHEQYF.

This clone has only one observation. The chain links TRBV4-1 to TRBJ1-1; 8 nucleotides line up with TRBD1. Germline-derived CDR1 and CDR2 are MGHRA and YSYEKL. The CDR3 spans 17 residues. V was clipped by 0 bases and J by 1 base; unmatched bases: 7. CDR3 in amino acids: CASSQEVTGGQNTEAFF. The CDR3 nucleotides read TGCGCCAGCAGCCAAGAAGTAACAGGGGGACAGAACACTGAAGCTTTCTTT.

This chain links TRBV11-3 with TRBJ2-3, with D possibly matching TRBD2 (6 bases). The V and J ends lost 2 bases and 9 bases respectively, with 12 bases between them. The CDR3 is 13 amino acids. Germline V gene data show CDR1 as SGHNT and CDR2 as YENEEA. CDR3 coding DNA: TGTGCCAGCAGCTTAAGGACTACCTCAACGCAGTATTTT. Translating gives CASSLRTTSTQYF.